Below, 12 T cell receptor beta chains from the same sample are listed, as sequenced in a study of blood T cell repertoires in COVID-19. Assay used: immunoSEQ multiplex PCR; TCRdb lists only in-frame clones, some missing. In the table there are around 150,000 clones, approximately 86% of which are singletons. Sequenced: PBMCs or T cells enriched from blood (not recorded which). These receptor sequences come from a woman in her 40s who had recovered from COVID-19.

By its share, this clone is medium-sized. This chain joins TRBV9 and TRBJ1-1; 11 bases agree with TRBD1. After removal of 2 bases from V and 5 bases from J, the junction contained 5 bases not matched to a gene. Germline V gene data show CDR1 as SGDLS and CDR2 as YYNGEE. The length of the CDR3 is 15 residues. For the CDR3, the DNA is TGTGCCAGCAGCGTTGGACAGGGGGCAAGGACTGAAGCTTTCTTT. Amino acid sequence: CASSVGQGARTEAFF.

This clone was observed at least ten times. The chain uses TRBV19 and TRBJ2-5; a possible D gene is TRBD1 (6 bases). Germline CDR1 and CDR2: LNHDA and SQIVND (reference sequence). CDR3 length: 15 amino acids. V was shortened by 5 bases and J by 2 bases, with 15 bases between the two germline ends. The CDR3 protein is CASSPRGQQQETQYF. In DNA, the CDR3 is TGTGCCAGTAGTCCCCGAGGACAGCAACAAGAGACCCAGTACTTC.

The gene calls are TRBV12-3 or TRBV12-4 and TRBJ2-1; D remains unclear. This CDR3 has 13 residues. Trimming removed 3 bases from V and 8 bases from J, with 11 bases in between. The CDR3: CASSFDFTDEQFF. CDR3 coding DNA: TGTGCCAGCAGTTTCGACTTTACCGATGAGCAGTTCTTC.

This rearrangement joins TRBV9 to TRBJ1-2; 7 bases map to TRBD1. Per germline, CDR1 SGDLS and CDR2 YYNGEE. The J segment lost 8 bases and the V segment lost 3 bases, leaving 7 bases of the junction unmatched. The CDR3 runs to 13 residues. CDR3 bases: TGTGCCAGCAGCGCACCCAGGGGGGACGGCTACACCTTC. Translation gives CASSAPRGDGYTF. Variable domain in full (rest from reference TRBV9 and TRBJ1-2): DSGVTQTPKHLITATGQRVTLRCSPRSGDLSVYWYQQSLDQGLQFLIQYYNGEERAKGNILERFSAQQFPDLHSELNLSSLELGDSALYFCASSAPRGDGYTFGSGTRLTVV.

V gene TRBV5-1 combines with J gene TRBJ2-2, with 8 positions matching TRBD2. V shed 5 bases and J 0 bases; nucleotides not matched to a gene: 6. This CDR3 is built from 16 residues. The V gene's germline CDR1 is SGHRS and CDR2 YFSETQ. The CDR3 is CASSFSGASNTGELFF. CDR3 nucleotides: TGCGCCAGCAGTTTTAGCGGGGCATCGAACACCGGGGAGCTGTTTTTT.

The chain couples TRBV4-1 to TRBJ2-1; 10 bases fit TRBD2. In germline, CDR1 is MGHRA, CDR2 YSYEKL. V gave up 4 bases and J gave up 6 bases; unmatched junction bases: 6. CDR3 length: 15 amino acids. For the CDR3, the DNA is TGCGCCAGCAGCCCACGGGCTAGCGGGGGCAATGAGCAGTTCTTC. This gives the protein CASSPRASGGNEQFF.

This sequence joins TRBV2 and TRBJ2-7; 10 bases fit TRBD1. The CDR3 sequence is 15 residues long. The V gene's germline CDR1 is SNHLY and CDR2 FYNNEI. V shed 7 bases and J 7 bases; nucleotides not matched to a gene: 13. CDR3 in DNA: TGTGCCAGCACCAACAGCGGGGACAGGGGCATGGAGCAGTACTTC. Translating gives CASTNSGDRGMEQYF.

V gene TRBV7-9 combines with J gene TRBJ1-1; TRBD1 matches at 8 bases. Germline V lookup: CDR1 SEHNR, CDR2 FQNEAQ (reference sequence). The CDR3 covers 15 residues. With V trimmed by 2 bases and J by 4 bases, 6 bases remained unmatched. CDR3 sequence reads: CASSLTGTGGTEAFF. CDR3 sequence (DNA): TGTGCCAGCAGCTTAACTGGTACAGGGGGCACTGAAGCTTTCTTT.

DNA for the CDR3: TGTGCCAGCAGCCACCCGGACAGGGTCCCTGAAGCTTTCTTT. Translating it yields CASSHPDRVPEAFF. The rearrangement joins TRBV3-1 (or the pseudogene TRBV3-2) to TRBJ1-1; 8 bases line up with TRBD1. J was trimmed by 6 bases and V by 3 bases; bases with no gene match: 6. Germline loops: CDR1 LGHDT, CDR2 YNNKEL (reference sequence). The CDR3 consists of 14 residues.

This CDR3 is CASSLVASGSPDTQYF. The DNA for the CDR3 is TGTGCCAGCAGCTTAGTGGCTAGCGGGAGCCCAGATACGCAGTATTTT. This rearrangement joins TRBV7-6 to TRBJ2-3, with TRBD2 matching 10 bases. The CDR3 runs 16 residues. Germline V gene data show CDR1 as SGHVS and CDR2 as FNYEAQ. The junction had 5 bases not matched to a gene; V was cut back by 1 base and J by 4 bases.

The J gene is TRBJ2-7, the V gene TRBV6-5, with TRBD2 identical over 9 bases. Germline V gene sequence: CDR1 MNHEY, CDR2 SVGAGI. The J segment lost 3 bases and the V segment lost 8 bases, leaving 8 bases of the junction unmatched. This CDR3 contains 14 residues. CDR3 region: CASQIAGDFYEQYF. The CDR3 DNA is TGTGCCAGCCAAATAGCGGGAGATTTCTACGAGCAGTACTTC.

This sequence joins TRBV15 and TRBJ2-4, with D perhaps matching TRBD1 (5 bases). Trimming removed 1 base from V and 6 bases from J, with 7 bases in between. This CDR3 has 13 amino acids. Germline V gene lookup returns CDR1 LNHNV and CDR2 YYDKDF (reference sequence). The CDR3 region has the DNA TGTGCCACCAGCAGAGGGGGCAGAAACATTCAGTACTTC. Translation: CATSRGGRNIQYF.